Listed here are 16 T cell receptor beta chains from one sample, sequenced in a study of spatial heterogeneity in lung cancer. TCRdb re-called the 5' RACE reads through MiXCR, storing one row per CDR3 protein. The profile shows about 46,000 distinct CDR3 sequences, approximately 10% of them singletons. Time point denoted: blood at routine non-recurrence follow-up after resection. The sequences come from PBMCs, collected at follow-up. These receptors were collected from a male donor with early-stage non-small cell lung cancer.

CDR3 bases: TGTGCCAGCAGAACCGCGGGACAGAGCACAGATACGCAGTATTTT. Amino acid sequence: CASRTAGQSTDTQYF. This chain links TRBV28 with TRBJ2-3; D might be TRBD1 (7 bases). The germline gives CDR1 MDHEN, CDR2 SYDVKM. The V end was cut by 6 bases, the J end by 0 bases, with 13 bases between. This CDR3 region has 15 residues.

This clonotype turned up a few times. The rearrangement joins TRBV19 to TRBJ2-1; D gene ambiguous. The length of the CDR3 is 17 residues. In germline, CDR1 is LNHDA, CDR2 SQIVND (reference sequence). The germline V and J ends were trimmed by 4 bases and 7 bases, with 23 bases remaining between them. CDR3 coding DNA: TGTGCCAGTAGTACCCCGACGGCTCGGGCCCAAGGGAATGAGCAGTTCTTC. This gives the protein CASSTPTARAQGNEQFF.

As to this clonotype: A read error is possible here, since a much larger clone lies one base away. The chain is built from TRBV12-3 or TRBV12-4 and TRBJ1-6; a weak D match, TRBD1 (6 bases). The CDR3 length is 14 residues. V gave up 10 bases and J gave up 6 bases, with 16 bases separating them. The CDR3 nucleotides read TGTGCCAACAGCTCCTCGGGGGCTAATTCACCCCTCCACTTT. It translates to CANSSSGANSPLHF.

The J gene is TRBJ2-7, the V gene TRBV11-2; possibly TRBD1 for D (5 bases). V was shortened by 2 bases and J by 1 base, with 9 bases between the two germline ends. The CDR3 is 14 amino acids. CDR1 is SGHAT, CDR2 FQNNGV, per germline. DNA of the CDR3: TGTGCCAGCAGCTTACCAGGGAAATCCTACGAGCAGTACTTC. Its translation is CASSLPGKSYEQYF. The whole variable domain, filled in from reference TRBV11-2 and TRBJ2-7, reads EAGVAQSPRYKIIEKRQSVAFWCNPISGHATLYWYQQILGQGPKLLIQFQNNGVVDDSQLPKDRFSAERLKGVDSTLKIQPAKLEDSAVYLCASSLPGKSYEQYFGPGTRLTVT.

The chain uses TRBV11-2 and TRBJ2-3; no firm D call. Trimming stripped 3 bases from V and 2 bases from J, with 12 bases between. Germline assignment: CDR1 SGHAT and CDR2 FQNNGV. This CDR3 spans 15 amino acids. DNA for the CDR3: TGTGCCAGCAGCTTTGGACCGCCTCCCACAGATACGCAGTATTTT. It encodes CASSFGPPPTDTQYF.

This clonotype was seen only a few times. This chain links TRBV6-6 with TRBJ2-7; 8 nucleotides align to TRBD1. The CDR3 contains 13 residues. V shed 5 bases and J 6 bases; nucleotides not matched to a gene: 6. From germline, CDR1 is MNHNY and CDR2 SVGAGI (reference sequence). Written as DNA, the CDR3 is TGTGCCAGCAGTGATCTACAGGGGGGCGAGCAGTACTTC. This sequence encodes CASSDLQGGEQYF.

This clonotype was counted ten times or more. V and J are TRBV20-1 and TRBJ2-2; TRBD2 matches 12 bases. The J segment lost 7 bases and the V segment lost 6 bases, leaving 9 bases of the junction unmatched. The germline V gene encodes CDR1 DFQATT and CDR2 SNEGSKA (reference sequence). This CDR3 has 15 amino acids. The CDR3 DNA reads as TGCAGTGCCCGACGGACTAGCGGGATTTTCGGGGAGCTGTTTTTT. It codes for CSARRTSGIFGELFF.

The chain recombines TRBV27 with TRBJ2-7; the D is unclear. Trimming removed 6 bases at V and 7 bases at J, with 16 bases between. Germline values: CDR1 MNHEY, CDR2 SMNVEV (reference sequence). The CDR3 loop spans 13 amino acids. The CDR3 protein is CASSRTPGREQYF. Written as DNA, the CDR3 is TGTGCCAGCAGCCGTACACCGGGTCGAGAGCAGTACTTC.

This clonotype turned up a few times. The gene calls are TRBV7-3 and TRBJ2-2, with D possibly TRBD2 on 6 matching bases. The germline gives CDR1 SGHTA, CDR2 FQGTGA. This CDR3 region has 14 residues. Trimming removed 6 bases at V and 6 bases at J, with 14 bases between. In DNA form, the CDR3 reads TGTGCCAGCAGAGTCGGGAGTGTTGCCGGGGAGCTGTTTTTT. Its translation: CASRVGSVAGELFF.

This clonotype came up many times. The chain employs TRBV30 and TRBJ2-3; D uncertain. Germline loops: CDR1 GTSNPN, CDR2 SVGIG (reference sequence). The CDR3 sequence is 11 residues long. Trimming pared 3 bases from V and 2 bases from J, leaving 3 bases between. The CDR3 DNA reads TGTGCCTGGAGCGACACAGATACGCAGTATTTT. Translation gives CAWSDTDTQYF.

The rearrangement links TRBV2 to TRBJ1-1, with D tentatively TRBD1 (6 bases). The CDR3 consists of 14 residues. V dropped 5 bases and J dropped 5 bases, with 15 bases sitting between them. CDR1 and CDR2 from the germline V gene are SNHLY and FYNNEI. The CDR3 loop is CASSTGSRGTEAFF. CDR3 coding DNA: TGTGCCAGCAGTACAGGGTCGCGGGGAACTGAAGCTTTCTTT.

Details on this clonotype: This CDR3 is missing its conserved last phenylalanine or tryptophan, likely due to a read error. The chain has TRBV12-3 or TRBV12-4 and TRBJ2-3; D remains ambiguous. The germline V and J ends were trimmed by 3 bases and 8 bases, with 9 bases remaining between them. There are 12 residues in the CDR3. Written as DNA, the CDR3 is TGTGCCAGCAGTTTGGGCGTCGGTACGCAGTATTAT. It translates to CASSLGVGTQYY.

CDR3 residues: CASSWTSGRADFYF. The CDR3 bases are TGTGCCAGCAGCTGGACTAGCGGGAGGGCCGATTTTTACTTC. The V and J genes are TRBV6-6 and TRBJ2-4; the match to TRBD2 covers 15 bases. V lost 6 bases to trimming and J lost 16 bases; unmatched junction nucleotides: 10. The CDR3 length is 14 residues. Germline values: CDR1 MNHNY, CDR2 SVGAGI (reference sequence).

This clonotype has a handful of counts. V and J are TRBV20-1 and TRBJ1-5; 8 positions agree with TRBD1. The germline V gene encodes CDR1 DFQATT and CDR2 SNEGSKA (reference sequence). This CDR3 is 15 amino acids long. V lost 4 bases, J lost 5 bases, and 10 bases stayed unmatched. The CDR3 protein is CSAIPGGQEDQPQHF. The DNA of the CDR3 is TGCAGTGCTATCCCTGGGGGACAGGAGGATCAGCCCCAGCATTTT.

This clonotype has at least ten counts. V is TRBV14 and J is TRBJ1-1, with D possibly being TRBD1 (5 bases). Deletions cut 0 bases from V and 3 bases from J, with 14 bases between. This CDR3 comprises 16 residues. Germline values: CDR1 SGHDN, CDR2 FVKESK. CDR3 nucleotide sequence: TGTGCCAGCAGCCAAGATGGTTCAGGGAGCGACACTGAAGCTTTCTTT. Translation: CASSQDGSGSDTEAFF.

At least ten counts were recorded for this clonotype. CDR3: CASSRDGGGYGYTF. The CDR3 DNA reads as TGTGCCAGCAGCCGGGACGGAGGAGGCTATGGCTACACCTTC. The J gene is TRBJ1-2, the V gene TRBV4-2, with D possibly being TRBD1 (5 bases). Germline CDR1 and CDR2: LGHNA and YNFKEQ. V was clipped by 4 bases and J by 4 bases, with 13 bases between them. The CDR3 is 14 amino acids.